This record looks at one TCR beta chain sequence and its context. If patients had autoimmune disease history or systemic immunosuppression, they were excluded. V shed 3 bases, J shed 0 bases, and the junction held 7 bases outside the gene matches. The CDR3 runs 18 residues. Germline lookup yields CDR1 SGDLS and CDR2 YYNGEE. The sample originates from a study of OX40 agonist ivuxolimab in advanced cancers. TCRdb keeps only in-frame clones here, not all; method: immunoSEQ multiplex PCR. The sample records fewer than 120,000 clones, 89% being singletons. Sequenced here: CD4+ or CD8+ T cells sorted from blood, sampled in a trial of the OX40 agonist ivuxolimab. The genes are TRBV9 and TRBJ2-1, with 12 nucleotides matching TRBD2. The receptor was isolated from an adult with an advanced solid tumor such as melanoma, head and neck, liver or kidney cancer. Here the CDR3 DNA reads TGTGCCAGCAGCGGACGGACTAGCGGGGTCGGCTCCTACAATGAGCAGTTCTTC. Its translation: CASSGRTSGVGSYNEQFF.